This T cell receptor (beta chain) appears in the sequencing data of a study of cytomegalovirus exposure and HLA in healthy donors. Study-level background: The 650 to 850 first-cohort repertoires and the 95 to 150 validation repertoires shared the same platform, a later analysis reported. Study-level results: TCR clusters originating in the first cohort tended to co-occur in the 100 to 150 validation repertoires, according to a later analysis. Cytomegalovirus status was reportedly diagnosed by the classifier with high specificity and sensitivity.

The CDR3 covers 13 residues. V lost 6 bases to trimming and J lost 7 bases; unmatched junction nucleotides: 9. Germline V gene sequence: CDR1 SGHAT, CDR2 FQNNGV. A remark on this clone: The antigen is not known.

Sequencing was performed with immunoSEQ multiplex PCR; in TCRdb, only in-frame clones are kept and a portion is missing. The sample carries some 150,000 clones, approximately 88% recorded once. The sequenced material came from PBMCs. The J gene is TRBJ2-7, the V gene TRBV11-2; 7 nucleotides align to TRBD2. The sequence came from a woman younger than 35 in good health and CMV-seropositive. DNA for the CDR3: TGTGCCAGCAGTACGGGGGGACTGGCGGAGCAGTACTTC. Translated: CASSTGGLAEQYF.